The present TCR beta chain was sequenced within a study of blood T cell repertoires in COVID-19. The wider study: Acute-phase and convalescent COVID-19 samples originated in the United States, Italy and Spain.

CDR1 is SGHRS, CDR2 YFSETQ, per germline. Trimming at V came to 3 bases and at J to 4 bases, leaving 3 bases not matched to a gene. There are 14 residues in the CDR3. Clinical history as reported by participants underpinned cohort assignment. In Cohort 3, a recovered donor had either two negative PCRs, clearance, or symptom resolution. Authors' methods: Reference gene primer amplification gave estimated nucleated cell counts. Produced via immunoSEQ multiplex PCR; TCRdb's table is partial and in-frame only. The V and J calls and clone size were taken over from that table, and D and trimming were inferred from the DNA. The sample has 250,000 or so clones, approximately 84% seen once.

Source material: PBMCs or T cells enriched from blood (not recorded which). The V call is TRBV5-1, the J call TRBJ1-4, with 7 bases aligning to TRBD1. The clonotype was recovered from a man aged 40-55 years who had recovered from COVID-19. The CDR3 DNA reads TGCGCCAGCAGCTCGGGACAGAGTAATGAAAAACTGTTTTTT. It encodes CASSSGQSNEKLFF.